The present T cell receptor beta chain was sequenced within a study of T cell changes during pregnancy in multiple sclerosis. Measured with immunoSEQ multiplex PCR; TCRdb has only the in-frame clones, and not every one. Seen here are approximately 100,000 clones, 85% to 95% observed once, and the top ten hold 0.75% to 0.95%. V shed 0 bases and J 1 base; nucleotides not matched to a gene: 5. Germline V lookup: CDR1 MGHRA, CDR2 YSYEKL. The CDR3 is 19 amino acids. The material was peripheral blood, obtained after pregnancy. The clonotype comes from a female donor with multiple sclerosis, enrolled in a pregnancy study. V is TRBV4-1 and J is TRBJ2-6, with TRBD1 matching 11 bases. In nucleotides, the CDR3 is TGCGCCAGCAGCCAAGAAGGAGGACAGGGGGCGTCTGGGGCCAACGTCCTGACTTTC. Its translation is CASSQEGGQGASGANVLTF.